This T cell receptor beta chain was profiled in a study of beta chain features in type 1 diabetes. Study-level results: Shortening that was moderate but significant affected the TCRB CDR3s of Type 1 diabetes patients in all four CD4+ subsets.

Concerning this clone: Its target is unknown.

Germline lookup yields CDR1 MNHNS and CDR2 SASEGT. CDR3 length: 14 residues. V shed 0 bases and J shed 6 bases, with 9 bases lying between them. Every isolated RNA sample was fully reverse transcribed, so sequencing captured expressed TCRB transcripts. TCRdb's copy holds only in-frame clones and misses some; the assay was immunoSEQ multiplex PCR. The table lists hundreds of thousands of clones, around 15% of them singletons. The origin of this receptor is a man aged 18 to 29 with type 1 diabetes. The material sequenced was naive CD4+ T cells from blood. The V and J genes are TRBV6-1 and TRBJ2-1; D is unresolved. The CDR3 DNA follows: TGTGCCAGCAGTGAAGCTGGCCTGGTCAATGAGCAGTTCTTC. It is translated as CASSEAGLVNEQFF.